This TCR beta chain was obtained from a study of cytomegalovirus exposure and HLA in healthy donors. Looking at the study overall: The study placed roughly four fifths of its 350 to 450 genotyped donors in the Caucasian-associated ancestry cluster.

A multiplex PCR was run with 60 Vbeta primers and 13 Jbeta primers. Sequenced by immunoSEQ multiplex PCR; TCRdb stores in-frame clones only, minus some. Of some 170,000 clones detected, approximately 80% appear once; the ten largest clones hold 1.5% to 2%. Note on this clone: As yet, its antigen is unknown.

Whole-study results and caveats: Across all donors, roughly uniform sequencing depth was an assumption of the presence/absence analyses.

The CDR3 consists of 16 residues. CDR1 is SGHNT, CDR2 YYREEE, per germline (reference sequence). V lost 0 bases, J lost 2 bases, and 12 bases lay in between. Sequencing was done on a sample of PBMCs. The TCR sequence derives from a woman aged 25-40 years in good health and CMV-seronegative. This chain connects TRBV5-4 to TRBJ1-3; D ambiguous. Here the CDR3 reads CASSLGNSGTGNTIYF. CDR3 DNA sequence: TGTGCCAGCAGCTTGGGGAACAGCGGAACTGGAAACACCATATATTTT.